Listed here are 10 T cell receptor beta chains from one sample, sequenced in a study of OX40 agonist ivuxolimab in advanced cancers. Assay used: immunoSEQ multiplex PCR; TCRdb lists only in-frame clones, some missing. Of 14,000 or so clones listed, under 65% are singletons. Sequencing used CD4+ or CD8+ T cells sorted from blood, obtained in a trial of the OX40 agonist ivuxolimab. These receptor sequences come from an adult with an advanced solid tumor such as melanoma, head and neck, liver or kidney cancer.

This chain joins TRBV28 and TRBJ2-2, with 7 nucleotides matching TRBD1. The V and J ends lost 2 bases and 1 base, in that order; junction bases with no gene match: 7. The CDR3 is 17 amino acids. From germline, CDR1 is MDHEN and CDR2 SYDVKM. Written as DNA, the CDR3 is TGTGCCAGCAGTTTACTAGGGGGCATCGGGAACACCGGGGAGCTGTTTTTT. It translates to CASSLLGGIGNTGELFF. The whole variable domain, filled in from reference TRBV28 and TRBJ2-2, reads DVKVTQSSRYLVKRTGEKVFLECVQDMDHENMFWYRQDPGLGLRLIYFSYDVKMKEKGDIPEGYSVSREKKERFSLILESASTNQTSMYLCASSLLGGIGNTGELFFGEGSRLTVL.

V gene TRBV4-3 combines with J gene TRBJ2-7; D may be TRBD2 (6 bases). V was pared by 1 base and J by 2 bases, with 9 bases between. Germline loops: CDR1 LGHNA, CDR2 YSLEER. The CDR3 has 14 amino acids. The chain's CDR3 is CASSQVAGPYEQYF. The CDR3 DNA reads TGCGCCAGCAGCCAAGTCGCGGGGCCCTACGAGCAGTACTTC.

The chain is built from TRBV7-9 and TRBJ2-1; D not resolved. The CDR3 sequence is 14 residues long. The V end lost 2 bases, the J end lost 8 bases, and 13 bases lay between the germline ends. The germline V gene encodes CDR1 SEHNR and CDR2 FQNEAQ (reference sequence). CDR3 in DNA: TGTGCCAGCAGCTTAACCAATAGCCCCCATGAGCAGTTCTTC. Encoded protein: CASSLTNSPHEQFF. The full variable domain, its missing parts supplied by reference TRBV7-9 and TRBJ2-1, is DTGVSQNPRHKITKRGQNVTFRCDPISEHNRLYWYRQTLGQGPEFLTYFQNEAQLEKSRLLSDRFSAERPKGSFSTLEIQRTEQGDSAMYLCASSLTNSPHEQFFGPGTRLTVL.

This chain links TRBV9 with TRBJ2-3; 10 bases map to TRBD2. V was clipped by 0 bases and J by 1 base; unmatched bases: 2. Germline CDR1 is SGDLS and CDR2 is YYNGEE. The CDR3 has 16 amino acids. CDR3 nucleotide sequence: TGTGCCAGCAGCGTAGATGGGACTAGCGGCACAGATACGCAGTATTTT. Translating it yields CASSVDGTSGTDTQYF.

The chain has TRBV11-2 and TRBJ2-5, with D maybe TRBD2 (5 bases). The end of the DNA fits TRBJ2-7 better, so the J call may be wrong. CDR3 length: 14 residues. Germline CDR1 reads SGHAT; CDR2 reads FQNNGV. Here the CDR3 reads CASSLGPSTYEQYF. DNA for the CDR3: TGTGCCAGCAGCTTAGGGCCTAGCACCTACGAGCAGTACTTC.

V and J are TRBV11-2 and TRBJ1-1, with D hard to call. The CDR3 extends over 15 amino acids. Trimming pared 1 base from V and 0 bases from J, leaving 9 bases between. CDR1 SGHAT and CDR2 FQNNGV come from the germline V gene. CDR3 DNA sequence: TGTGCCAGCAGCTTAGTTCTGCTCTTGAACACTGAAGCTTTCTTT. Translated: CASSLVLLLNTEAFF.

This rearrangement joins TRBV13 to TRBJ2-7; D might be TRBD2 (5 bases). V was cut by 5 bases and J by 5 bases, with 13 bases left in between. CDR1 and CDR2 from the germline V gene are PRHDT and FYEKMQ (reference sequence). The CDR3 totals 13 residues. The CDR3: CASSPYRENEQYF. The CDR3 DNA reads as TGTGCCAGCAGCCCCTATAGGGAGAACGAGCAGTACTTC.

The J gene is TRBJ1-2, the V gene TRBV6-5; D gene uncertain. CDR1 and CDR2 from the germline V gene are MNHEY and SVGAGI. Trimming stripped 4 bases from V and 0 bases from J, with 6 bases between. The CDR3 consists of 13 residues. The CDR3 loop reads CASSLGSNYGYTF. The DNA for the CDR3 is TGTGCCAGCAGTTTGGGCTCTAACTATGGCTACACCTTC.

The V call is TRBV6-7, the J call TRBJ2-1; the D gene is possibly TRBD1 (6 bases). TRBV6-7 is annotated as an ORF whose role is uncertain. The V and J ends lost 3 bases and 2 bases respectively, with 14 bases between them. The CDR3 runs to 16 residues. CDR3 in amino acids: CASSYPDSPTYNEQFF. For the CDR3, the DNA is TGTGCCAGCAGTTATCCGGACAGCCCCACCTACAATGAGCAGTTCTTC.

The chain recombines TRBV29-1 with TRBJ2-7; D possibly uses TRBD1 or TRBD2 (6 bases each). The CDR3 extends over 14 amino acids. Trimming cost V 3 bases and J 2 bases, with 14 bases left between them. In germline, CDR1 is SQVTM, CDR2 ANQGSEA. CDR3 nucleotides: TGCAGCGTTGAGGAGTCGGGGGCTGCCTACGAGCAGTACTTC. Translated, it gives CSVEESGAAYEQYF.